Presented here are 5 T cell receptor beta chains from one specimen sequenced in a study of response to subunit inactivated influenza vaccine. TCRdb redid the calling of the RT-PCR reads with MiXCR, one entry per CDR3 protein. The table includes 650,000 to 800,000 distinct CDR3 sequences, approximately 13% detected once. Sequencing was performed on PBMCs from blood, taken 14 to 15 days before vaccination. Receptors originate from a man aged 50 or older who received an inactivated influenza vaccine.

Regarding this clonotype: Compared with germline, one end of the junction differs, possibly owing to a read error. The chain joins TRBV7-7 to TRBJ2-1; D is perhaps TRBD2 (6 bases). The CDR3 runs to 14 residues. Germline-derived CDR1 and CDR2 are SSHAT and FNYEAQ (reference sequence). The CDR3 sequence is CASSAGTQPNEQFF. The DNA for the CDR3 is TGTGCTAGCAGCGCCGGGACTCAACCTAATGAGCAGTTCTTC. Supplemented by reference TRBV7-7 and TRBJ2-1, the full variable domain reads GAGVSQSPRYKVTKRGQDVTLRCDPISSHATLYWYQQALGQGPEFLTYFNYEAQPDKSGLPSDRFSAERPEGSISTLTIQRTEQRDSAMYRCASSAGTQPNEQFFGPGTRLTVL.

This clonotype showed up just a few times. The rearrangement uses TRBV12-3 or TRBV12-4 and TRBJ1-5; D is ambiguous. V shed 5 bases and J shed 2 bases, with 19 bases lying between them. The CDR3 has 17 residues. The CDR3 DNA reads TGTGCCAGCAGTCGTCGCGTTCGGCATTCGGGCAATCAGCCCCAGCATTTT. It codes for CASSRRVRHSGNQPQHF.

This rearrangement joins TRBV20-1 to TRBJ2-6; perhaps D is TRBD1 or TRBD2 (5 bases each). The V end lost 3 bases, the J end lost 0 bases, and 9 bases lay between the germline ends. The CDR3 length is 15 residues. Looked up from germline, CDR1 is DFQATT and CDR2 is SNEGSKA (reference sequence). CDR3 sequence (DNA): TGCAGTGCTAGGTTTGGGGGCTCTGGGGCCAACGTCCTGACTTTC. This encodes CSARFGGSGANVLTF.

This clonotype turned up a few times. The CDR3 here is CSARSGSYGYTF. CDR3 DNA sequence: TGCAGTGCTAGATCAGGCTCCTATGGCTACACCTTC. V gene TRBV20-1 combines with J gene TRBJ1-2, with no clear D. Germline assignment: CDR1 DFQATT and CDR2 SNEGSKA (reference sequence). The CDR3 has 12 residues. V was clipped by 2 bases and J by 4 bases, with 8 bases between them.

This clonotype was seen repeatedly, ten times or more. The chain is built from TRBV4-2 and TRBJ2-7; maybe TRBD2 (6 bases). The CDR3 runs to 15 residues. In germline, CDR1 is LGHNA, CDR2 YNFKEQ. Between the trimmed V and J ends, which lost 0 bases and 3 bases, there was a span of 12 bases. The CDR3 is CASSQERQAGYEQYF. In DNA form, the CDR3 reads TGTGCCAGCAGCCAAGAAAGGCAAGCGGGCTACGAGCAGTACTTC.